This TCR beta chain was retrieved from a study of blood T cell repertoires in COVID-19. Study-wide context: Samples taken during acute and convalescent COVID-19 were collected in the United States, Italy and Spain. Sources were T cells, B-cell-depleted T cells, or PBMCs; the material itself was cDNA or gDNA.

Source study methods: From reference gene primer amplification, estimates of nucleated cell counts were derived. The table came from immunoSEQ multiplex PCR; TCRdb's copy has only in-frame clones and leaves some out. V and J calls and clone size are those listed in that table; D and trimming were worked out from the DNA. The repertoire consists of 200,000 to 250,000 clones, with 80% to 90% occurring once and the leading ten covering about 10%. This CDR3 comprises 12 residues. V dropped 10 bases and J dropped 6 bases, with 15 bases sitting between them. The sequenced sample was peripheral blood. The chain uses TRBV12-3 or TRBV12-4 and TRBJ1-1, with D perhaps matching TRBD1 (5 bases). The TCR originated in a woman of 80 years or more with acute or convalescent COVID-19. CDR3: CATQEGSAEAFF. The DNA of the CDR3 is TGTGCCACCCAGGAGGGGTCCGCTGAAGCTTTCTTT.